These 22 T cell receptor beta chains came from one sample sequenced in a study of cytomegalovirus exposure and HLA in healthy donors. It was with 60 Vbeta and 13 Jbeta primers that the PCR ran. The assay was immunoSEQ multiplex PCR, and TCRdb's table has in-frame clones only and misses some. The sample carries about 160,000 clones, approximately 75% recorded once. The sample comprised PBMCs. These receptors came from a woman aged 18-29 years in good health and CMV-seronegative.

V and J are TRBV28 and TRBJ2-6; maybe TRBD2 (6 bases). There are 16 residues in the CDR3. V lost 3 bases to trimming and J lost 0 bases, with 9 bases between them. Germline values: CDR1 MDHEN, CDR2 SYDVKM. CDR3 region: CASSFVGSSGANVLTF. The CDR3 coding sequence is TGTGCCAGCAGTTTTGTCGGGAGCTCTGGGGCCAACGTCCTGACTTTC.

This chain connects TRBV10-2 to TRBJ2-5, with D possibly TRBD2 on 7 matching bases. The V end lost 6 bases, the J end lost 3 bases, and 11 bases lay between the germline ends. The CDR3 runs to 13 residues. Germline-derived CDR1 and CDR2 are WSHSY and SAAADI. DNA of the CDR3: TGCGCCAGCAGGCCGGGGGGCAAAGAGACCCAGTACTTC. This gives the protein CASRPGGKETQYF.

The chain joins TRBV18 to TRBJ2-7; TRBD2 aligns across 7 bases. J was trimmed by 3 bases and V by 2 bases; bases with no gene match: 7. Germline CDR1 reads KGHSH; CDR2 reads LQKENI. The CDR3 contains 15 residues. The DNA for the CDR3 is TGTGCCAGCTCACCAGCCGGCGGGAGACTCTACGAGCAGTACTTC. Amino acids: CASSPAGGRLYEQYF.

This clone has a handful of counts. In the same sample, other DNA sequences code for this CDR3. Here the CDR3 DNA reads TGTGCCAGTAGTTCGCGTCGGGACAGGGGCTACGAGCAGTACTTC. This gives the protein CASSSRRDRGYEQYF. The V and J genes are TRBV19 and TRBJ2-7, with 10 bases fitting TRBD1. The CDR3 totals 15 residues. The junction had 7 bases not matched to a gene; V was cut back by 5 bases and J by 3 bases. The germline V gene encodes CDR1 LNHDA and CDR2 SQIVND (reference sequence).

The rearrangement links TRBV6-5 to TRBJ2-7; TRBD1 matches at 9 bases. The V gene end was trimmed by 6 bases and the J gene end by 6 bases; junction bases not matched to a gene: 9. Germline values: CDR1 MNHEY, CDR2 SVGAGI. This CDR3 spans 14 amino acids. This CDR3 is CASSRQGGNGEQYF. The CDR3 DNA sequence: TGTGCCAGCAGCCGACAGGGGGGTAACGGCGAGCAGTACTTC.

The chain links TRBV5-1 to TRBJ2-5, with 9 bases identical to TRBD1. There are 16 residues in the CDR3. After removal of 3 bases from V and 4 bases from J, the junction contained 10 bases not matched to a gene. Germline V gives CDR1 SGHRS, CDR2 YFSETQ. The CDR3 DNA is TGCGCCAGCAGCTCTATGGGGGGACAGGGCGCAGAGACCCAGTACTTC. It translates to CASSSMGGQGAETQYF.

The chain combines TRBV29-1 with TRBJ1-1, with 7 bases matching TRBD1. This CDR3 contains 13 residues. Germline CDR1 is SQVTM and CDR2 is ANQGSEA. Trimming cost V 4 bases and J 3 bases; bases outside gene matches: 5. In DNA form, the CDR3 reads TGCAGCGTTGCACAGGGGAGGTACACTGAAGCTTTCTTT. Amino acid sequence: CSVAQGRYTEAFF.

This clone was counted a few times. The chain is built from TRBV11-2 and TRBJ2-1; the match to TRBD2 covers 8 bases. CDR1 and CDR2 (germline): SGHAT, FQNNGV. Germline trimming cut 4 bases from V and 0 bases from J; bases unmatched to any gene: 11. The CDR3 length is 18 residues. The CDR3 sequence: CASSSPTLAGGSYNEQFF. CDR3 bases: TGTGCCAGCAGCTCCCCCACCCTAGCGGGTGGCTCCTACAATGAGCAGTTCTTC.

The chain is built from TRBV5-1 and TRBJ2-7; TRBD2 matches 11 bases. V lost 6 bases, J lost 5 bases, and 10 bases stayed unmatched. The CDR3 contains 15 residues. In germline, CDR1 is SGHRS, CDR2 YFSETQ. CDR3 residues: CASTALAGANNEQYF. The CDR3 region has the DNA TGCGCCAGCACCGCACTAGCGGGAGCTAACAACGAGCAGTACTTC.

The J gene is TRBJ2-7, the V gene TRBV7-9; the D gene is possibly TRBD1 (6 bases). The germline V gene has CDR1 SEHNR and CDR2 FQNEAQ (reference sequence). This CDR3 comprises 14 residues. Trimming removed 5 bases at V and 3 bases at J, with 14 bases between. The CDR3 DNA follows: TGTGCCAGCAGCCTCTTACAGGGAAGCTACGAGCAGTACTTC. The encoded protein is CASSLLQGSYEQYF.

The rearrangement links TRBV5-1 to TRBJ2-2, with 9 bases lining up with TRBD1. The CDR3 runs 16 residues. Germline V gene sequence: CDR1 SGHRS, CDR2 YFSETQ. V lost 4 bases and J lost 5; bases outside the gene matches: 9. CDR3 sequence (DNA): TGCGCCAGCAGCACCGGGACAGGGATGAGGACCGGGGAGCTGTTTTTT. Translating gives CASSTGTGMRTGELFF. Full variable domain (remainder filled in from reference TRBV5-1 and TRBJ2-2): KAGVTQTPRYLIKTRGQQVTLSCSPISGHRSVSWYQQTPGQGLQFLFEYFSETQRNKGNFPGRFSGRQFSNSRSEMNVSTLELGDSALYLCASSTGTGMRTGELFFGEGSRLTVL.

This clone was found once. V is TRBV4-1 and J is TRBJ2-3; perhaps TRBD2 as D (5 bases). The CDR3 is 16 residues long. V gave up 3 bases and J gave up 0 bases, with 13 bases separating them. Germline CDR1 is MGHRA and CDR2 is YSYEKL. The CDR3 sequence is CASSHALRGSTDTQYF. CDR3 DNA: TGCGCCAGCAGCCATGCCCTGCGCGGGAGCACAGATACGCAGTATTTT.

The V gene is TRBV28, the J gene TRBJ2-7, with 8 bases matching TRBD1. The V gene end was trimmed by 6 bases and the J gene end by 3 bases; junction bases not matched to a gene: 4. Looked up from germline, CDR1 is MDHEN and CDR2 is SYDVKM. CDR3 length: 13 amino acids. The CDR3 region is CASRGTGRYEQYF. The CDR3 bases are TGTGCCAGCAGAGGGACAGGCCGCTACGAGCAGTACTTC. Full variable domain (missing parts from reference TRBV28 and TRBJ2-7): DVKVTQSSRYLVKRTGEKVFLECVQDMDHENMFWYRQDPGLGLRLIYFSYDVKMKEKGDIPEGYSVSREKKERFSLILESASTNQTSMYLCASRGTGRYEQYFGPGTRLTVT.

With respect to this clone: The junction departs from the called germline gene at one end, perhaps through a read error. The rearrangement uses TRBV10-3 and TRBJ2-3; D might be TRBD1 (5 bases). There are 15 residues in the CDR3. Germline loops: CDR1 ENHRY, CDR2 SYGVKD. CDR3 amino acids: CAISEFRESTDAQYF. Written as DNA, the CDR3 is TGTGCCATCAGTGAGTTCAGGGAAAGCACAGATGCGCAGTATTTT.

V gene TRBV4-1 combines with J gene TRBJ2-1, with 13 positions matching TRBD2. CDR3 size: 15 residues. With 3 bases clipped from V and 12 bases from J, the junction kept 8 bases outside the gene matches. Germline CDR1 is MGHRA and CDR2 is YSYEKL. Here the CDR3 reads CASSQGGLAGDMQFF. The CDR3 DNA reads as TGCGCCAGCAGCCAGGGAGGACTAGCGGGAGACATGCAGTTCTTC.

The V gene is TRBV5-6, the J gene TRBJ2-3; 9 nucleotides match TRBD1. CDR3 size: 16 residues. Germline assignment: CDR1 SGHDT and CDR2 YYEEEE. The ends lost 3 bases at V and 0 bases at J; junction bases unmatched: 5. This CDR3 is CASSWGTGLSTDTQYF. DNA of the CDR3: TGTGCCAGCAGCTGGGGGACAGGGTTAAGCACAGATACGCAGTATTTT.

The chain links TRBV2 to TRBJ2-1; 7 bases are a match to TRBD1. The CDR3 length is 15 residues. The germline gives CDR1 SNHLY, CDR2 FYNNEI. The J segment lost 3 bases and the V segment lost 6 bases, leaving 8 bases of the junction unmatched. In DNA, the CDR3 is TGTGCCAGCAGAACAGGGACAGCTAACTACAATGAGCAGTTCTTC. Protein: CASRTGTANYNEQFF.

As for this clone: This specimen includes other DNA sequences encoding the same CDR3. This chain links TRBV7-9 with TRBJ1-5, with D maybe TRBD1 (5 bases). Trimming stripped 1 base from V and 6 bases from J, with 10 bases between. CDR3 length: 14 amino acids. Germline V gene data show CDR1 as SEHNR and CDR2 as FQNEAQ (reference sequence). The DNA of the CDR3 is TGTGCCAGCAGCTTAGGGCAGGGTGGTCAGCCCCAGCATTTT. Residues: CASSLGQGGQPQHF.

J is TRBJ2-3 and V is TRBV7-8; D gene unclear. There are 15 residues in the CDR3. V shed 3 bases and J shed 1 base, with 11 bases lying between them. CDR1 and CDR2 from the germline V gene are SGHVS and FQNEAQ. The CDR3 DNA reads TGTGCCAGCAGCTTCCGTAGCTGGGGCACAGATACGCAGTATTTT. Its protein is CASSFRSWGTDTQYF.

V usage is TRBV6-6 and J usage is TRBJ1-3; D unresolved. From germline, CDR1 is MNHNY and CDR2 SVGAGI (reference sequence). Trimming took off 0 bases at V and 4 bases at J, with 4 bases between the two ends. This CDR3 contains 13 residues. The CDR3 DNA follows: TGTGCCAGCAGTTACTCGCAGGGAAACACCATATATTTT. Its translation: CASSYSQGNTIYF.

The rearrangement links TRBV5-4 to TRBJ2-1, with 12 bases that match TRBD2. Germline CDR1 reads SGHNT; CDR2 reads YYREEE (reference sequence). The J segment lost 7 bases and the V segment lost 3 bases, leaving 8 bases of the junction unmatched. This CDR3 has 16 residues. The CDR3 spells CASSYPSGGAYNEQFF. The CDR3 DNA follows: TGTGCCAGCAGCTACCCTAGCGGGGGGGCTTATAATGAGCAGTTCTTC.

The gene calls are TRBV11-2 and TRBJ2-7, with TRBD1 identical over 12 bases. CDR3 length: 15 residues. Germline V gives CDR1 SGHAT, CDR2 FQNNGV. J lost 5 bases, V lost 4 bases, and 6 bases had no gene match. CDR3 coding DNA: TGTGCCAGCAGCTCGGGACAGGGGGCGCGGAACGAGCAGTACTTC. This sequence encodes CASSSGQGARNEQYF.